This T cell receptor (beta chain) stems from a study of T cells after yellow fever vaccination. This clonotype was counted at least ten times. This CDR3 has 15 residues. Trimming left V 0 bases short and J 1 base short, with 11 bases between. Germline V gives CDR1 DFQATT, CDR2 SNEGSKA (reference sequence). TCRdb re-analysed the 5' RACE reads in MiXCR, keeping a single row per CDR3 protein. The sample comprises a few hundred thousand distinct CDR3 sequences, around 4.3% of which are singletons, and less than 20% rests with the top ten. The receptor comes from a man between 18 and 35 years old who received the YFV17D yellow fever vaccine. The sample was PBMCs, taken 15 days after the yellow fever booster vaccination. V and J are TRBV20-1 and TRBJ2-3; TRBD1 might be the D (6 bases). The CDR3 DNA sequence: TGCAGTGCTAGAGAACGGAGACAGGGCACAGATACGCAGTATTTT. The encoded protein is CSARERRQGTDTQYF.